This entry describes one TCR beta chain. There is no known antigen for this receptor. Base qualities are not at hand, and no much larger clone is one base apart. The germline V gene encodes CDR1 SNHLY and CDR2 FYNNEI. The CDR3 runs 14 residues from the cysteine to the phenylalanine. Only the CDR3 portion is preserved as DNA: 42 bases, with reading frame beginning at the first base. Trimming takes 2 bases from V and 6 bases from J, and the germline ends sit 11 bases apart. The data are from a study of shared clonotypes between healthy human individuals (dated by TCRdb to between 2020 and 2021). Regarding the research as a whole: The cohort included three men and two women between 18 and 49 years of age. Per donor, three plates each were used for CD4 naive and CD4 memory, two for CD8 naive, and one for CD8 memory. Blood TCR repertoires of about five healthy adults were deeply sequenced to estimate repertoire size and the extent of clonotype sharing between individuals. Different laboratories and diverse techniques were used to prepare libraries and sequence TCR repertoires, to increase sequencing depth and limit assay-specific biases. Each donor's leukapheresis produced roughly between roughly 0.85 and 9.5 billion PBMCs.

CD8 naive samples were obtained by positive selection for CCR7 among CD45RO-negative cells, yielding a CD45RA+CCR7+ population from which TemRA cells were excluded. Healthy HIV-negative adults with no recently reported acute infections or vaccinations were included as donors. Only Caucasian adults living in Nashville, Tennessee, USA were represented among the donors. Blood was collected by leukapheresis, and PBMCs were isolated by Ficoll-Histopaque density gradient centrifugation and then cryopreserved in liquid nitrogen vapor phase. Analytical flow cytometry was used to check the purity and quantity of every magnetically sorted T cell population. Each sorted fraction had its genomic DNA isolated and then quantified by UV absorbance on a Nanodrop 2000c. TCR CDR3 regions were amplified from genomic DNA by multiplex PCR using the deep immunoSEQ assay. Extracted genomic DNA from each cell subset was distributed evenly across all wells of several immunoSEQ 96-well plates, and each plate was treated as a replicate. Each replicate PCR for sorted subsets received about 210 ng genomic DNA, equal to about 29,000 T cell genomes. Purified libraries were measured with a Qubit 3.0 fluorometer, size-checked on a Bioanalyzer 2100, and measured again with the KAPA Library Quantification kit. Every immunoSEQ 96-well plate was sequenced on a separate single-read 150-cycle Illumina NextSeq 550 flow cell. In the paper's pipeline: The immunoSEQ output contained only junctional sequences without quality scores, so filtering could not match that applied to full-length reads. Sequences were annotated with PyIR, a Python wrapper for IgBLAST v1.9, and V/J genes and CDR3 were assigned using IMGT germline references. Reads with weak V/J assignments (E-value above 1e-6), missing CDR3, stop codons, out-of-frame junctions, or ambiguous translated residues were removed. V3J clonotypes were defined by identical inferred V gene, J gene, and CDR3 amino acid sequence. The percentage overlap between two repertoires was calculated by dividing the number of shared unique clonotypes by the size of the smaller repertoire. RTK rarefaction, the Chao1 estimator, and Recon v2.1 estimates of unobserved clonotypes were used to assess repertoire richness. Generation probabilities were computed with OLGA for all TCRbeta clonotypes obtained by the gDNA method from several donors. TCRdb took over this immuneACCESS table, retaining in-frame rearrangements with V and J assigned. Such tables are incomplete; in checked studies, under half of the missing clones stem from an unresolved V gene, and the remainder is unexplained. V, J and clone size are taken as reported in that table, and D and trimming were inferred from the DNA itself. Here the sample has roughly 2 million clones; around 96% occur a single time. In total, the top ten clones hold roughly 1% of the sample.

Paper-wide results and their limitations: The genetic and exposure-history diversity represented was limited by the small number of donors. Pairwise subsampling led to the expectation that sequencing depth would affect the degree of clonotype sharing among donors. Sharing across four donors was observed for around 5% of naive CD4, 3% to 4% of naive CD8, around 2.5% of memory CD4, and 0.4% of memory CD8 clonotypes. Sampling was limited to blood, and TCR repertoires in tissue likely differ from TCR repertoires in blood. Higher generation probabilities were observed for clonotypes shared by all four sorted-subset donors than for non-shared clonotypes. Naive subsets generally had larger estimated clonotype richness than memory subsets did. Even with the large sequencing depth, rarefaction of the sorted-subset datasets indicated that sequencing was incomplete.

What was sequenced was naive CD8+ T cells sorted from blood. The intended sense of this specimen's cell subset or site label: CD45RA+CCR7+. The TCR originated in a man aged 18 to 35 in good health. The sequence is built from TRBV2 and TRBJ2-1, and perhaps TRBD1 as D gene, on 6 matching bases. The CDR3 here reads CASSEPSTGNEQFF. The DNA is TGTGCCAGCAGTGAACCCTCGACAGGCAATGAGCAGTTCTTC.